The clone carrying this T cell receptor (beta chain) was seen repeatedly, ten times or more. Its antigen is undetermined. This sample was included in a study of T cell repertoires in cytomegalovirus infection. About the study: Shared public TCR beta signatures pointed to both CMV infection and a matching HLA type. Study-level points and caveats: HLA-C-restricted CMV-specific TCR beta clonotypes prevailed in the ex vivo response. Cumulative frequency of public TCR beta families picked out carriers of CMV plus the relevant HLA.

With 1 base removed from V and 8 bases from J, the gap between germline ends came to 5 bases. The CDR3 consists of 11 residues. Germline CDR1 and CDR2: SGHTA and FQGNSA. TCRdb itself ran the reads through MiXCR, one entry per CDR3 protein. This sample carries about 260,000 distinct CDR3 sequences, around 15% of them seen once, and the ten largest clones take roughly 8.9%. The sample was PBMCs. The TCR comes from a human donor in good health (CMV status not recorded). Some clones in this sample may be carry-over from other donors' samples. V is TRBV7-2 and J is TRBJ1-1; D unresolved. CDR3 protein: CASSLVQEAFF. The CDR3 DNA sequence: TGTGCCAGCAGCTTAGTACAGGAAGCTTTCTTT. The variable domain in full, completed from reference TRBV7-2 and TRBJ1-1, reads GAGVSQSPSNKVTEKGKDVELRCDPISGHTALYWYRQSLGQGLEFLIYFQGNSAPDKSGLPSDRFSAERTGGSVSTLTIQRTQQEDSAVYLCASSLVQEAFFGQGTRLTVV.